This TCR beta chain was identified during a study of T cells in Graves' hyperthyroidism and ophthalmopathy. On the study more broadly: Peripheral blood was obtained at initial diagnosis, preceding any treatment.

Stable hyperthyroidism: no ophthalmopathy progression over 18 months of follow-up. PBMCs were derived from around 10 ml fresh peripheral blood. It was RNA transcripts that yielded the amplified TCR beta CDR3 regions. During a first-round RT-PCR of the TCR CDR3, the HTBI primer set was used. MiXCR, applied by TCRdb to the multiplex PCR reads, yields one record per CDR3 protein. The repertoire holds around 760,000 distinct CDR3 sequences, with 35% as singletons. V gave up 3 bases and J gave up 6 bases; unmatched junction bases: 14. This CDR3 region has 17 residues. CDR1 and CDR2 (germline): LNHDA, SQIVND (reference sequence). This clonotype came up a few times.

The sequence was collected from a woman in her 40s with Graves' hyperthyroidism. The specimen was blood. This chain joins TRBV19 and TRBJ1-1, with 9 bases lining up with TRBD1. CDR3 bases: TGTGCCAGTAGTATCCAAGCCGGGACAGGGAAAGGATCTGAAGCTTTCTTT. Amino acids: CASSIQAGTGKGSEAFF.